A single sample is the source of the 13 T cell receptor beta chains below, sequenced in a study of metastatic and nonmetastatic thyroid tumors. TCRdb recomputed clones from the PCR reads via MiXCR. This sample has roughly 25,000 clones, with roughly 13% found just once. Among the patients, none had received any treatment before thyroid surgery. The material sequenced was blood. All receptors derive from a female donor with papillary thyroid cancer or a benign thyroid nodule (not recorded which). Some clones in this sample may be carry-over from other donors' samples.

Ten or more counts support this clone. CDR3 amino acids: CASSLPDVWNEQFF. The CDR3 bases are TGTGCCAGCAGTTTACCGGACGTGTGGAATGAGCAGTTCTTC. This sequence joins TRBV28 and TRBJ2-1; D is ambiguous. Between the trimmed V and J ends, which lost 2 bases and 7 bases, there was a span of 12 bases. From germline, CDR1 is MDHEN and CDR2 SYDVKM. The CDR3 covers 14 residues.

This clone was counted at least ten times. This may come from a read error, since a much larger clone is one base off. CDR3 region: CASSLPPYGDLNEKLFF. DNA for the CDR3: TGTGCCAGCAGCTTACCCCCTTACGGGGACCTTAATGAAAAACTGTTTTTT. This sequence joins TRBV7-9 and TRBJ1-4, with D tentatively TRBD1 (5 bases). This CDR3 region has 17 residues. CDR1 is SEHNR, CDR2 FQNEAQ, per germline (reference sequence). Trimming stripped 2 bases from V and 4 bases from J, with 17 bases between.

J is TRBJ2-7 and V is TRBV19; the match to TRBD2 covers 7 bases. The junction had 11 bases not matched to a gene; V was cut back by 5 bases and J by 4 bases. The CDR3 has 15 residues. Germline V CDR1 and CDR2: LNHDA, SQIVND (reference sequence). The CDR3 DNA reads TGTGCCAGTAGTTTTCCGGGGCGGGGAGGGTACGAGCAGTACTTC. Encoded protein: CASSFPGRGGYEQYF.

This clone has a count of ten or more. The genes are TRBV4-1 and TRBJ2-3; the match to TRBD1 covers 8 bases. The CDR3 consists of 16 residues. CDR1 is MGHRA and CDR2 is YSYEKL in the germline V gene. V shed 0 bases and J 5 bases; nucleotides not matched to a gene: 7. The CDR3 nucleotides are TGCGCCAGCAGCCAAGAAGAGACAGGGGTACGAGATACGCAGTATTTT. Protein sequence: CASSQEETGVRDTQYF.

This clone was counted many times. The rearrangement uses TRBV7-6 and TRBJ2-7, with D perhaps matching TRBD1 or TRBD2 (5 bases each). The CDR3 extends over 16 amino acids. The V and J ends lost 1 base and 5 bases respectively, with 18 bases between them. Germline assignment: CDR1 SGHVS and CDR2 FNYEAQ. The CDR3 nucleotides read TGTGCCAGCAGCTTAGTAGGTCGAGGGCAGGGTGACGAGCAGTACTTC. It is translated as CASSLVGRGQGDEQYF. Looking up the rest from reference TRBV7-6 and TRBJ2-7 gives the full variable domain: GAGVSQSPRYKVTKRGQDVALRCDPISGHVSLYWYRQALGQGPEFLTYFNYEAQQDKSGLPNDRFSAERPEGSISTLTIQRTEQRDSAMYRCASSLVGRGQGDEQYFGPGTRLTVT.

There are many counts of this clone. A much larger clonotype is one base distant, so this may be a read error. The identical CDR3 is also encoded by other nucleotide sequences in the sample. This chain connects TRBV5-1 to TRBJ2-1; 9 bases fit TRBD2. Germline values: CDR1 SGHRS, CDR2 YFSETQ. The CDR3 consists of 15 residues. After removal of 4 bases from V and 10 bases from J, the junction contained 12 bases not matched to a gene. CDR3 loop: CASSIYSGRGGEQFF. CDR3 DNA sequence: TGCGCCAGCAGCATTTATAGCGGGAGAGGGGGCGAGCAGTTCTTC.

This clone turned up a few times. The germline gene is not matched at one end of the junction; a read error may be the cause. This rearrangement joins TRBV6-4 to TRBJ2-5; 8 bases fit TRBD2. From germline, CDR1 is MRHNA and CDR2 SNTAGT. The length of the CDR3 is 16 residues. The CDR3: CASIYVLGAGVETQYF. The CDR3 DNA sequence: TGTGCCAGCATTTACGTGTTAGGAGCGGGAGTAGAGACTCAGTACTTC.

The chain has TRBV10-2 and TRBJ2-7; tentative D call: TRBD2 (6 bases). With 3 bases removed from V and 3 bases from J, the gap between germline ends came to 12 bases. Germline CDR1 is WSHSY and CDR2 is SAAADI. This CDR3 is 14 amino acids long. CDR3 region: CASSDGGLVYEQYF. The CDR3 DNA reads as TGCGCCAGCAGTGATGGGGGACTCGTCTACGAGCAGTACTTC.

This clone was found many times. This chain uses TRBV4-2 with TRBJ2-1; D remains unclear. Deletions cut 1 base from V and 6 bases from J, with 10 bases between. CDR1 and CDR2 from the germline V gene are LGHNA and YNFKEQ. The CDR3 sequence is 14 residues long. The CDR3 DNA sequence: TGTGCCAGCAGCCAAGTCTCGGTCCGCAATGAGCAGTTCTTC. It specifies CASSQVSVRNEQFF.

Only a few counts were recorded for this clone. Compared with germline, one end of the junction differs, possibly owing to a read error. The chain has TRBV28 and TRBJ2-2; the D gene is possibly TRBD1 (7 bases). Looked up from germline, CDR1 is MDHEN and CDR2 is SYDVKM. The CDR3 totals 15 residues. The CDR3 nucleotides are TGTGCCACCGGTAGGGGGGACAGACACACCGGGGAGCCGTTTTTT. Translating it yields CATGRGDRHTGEPFF.

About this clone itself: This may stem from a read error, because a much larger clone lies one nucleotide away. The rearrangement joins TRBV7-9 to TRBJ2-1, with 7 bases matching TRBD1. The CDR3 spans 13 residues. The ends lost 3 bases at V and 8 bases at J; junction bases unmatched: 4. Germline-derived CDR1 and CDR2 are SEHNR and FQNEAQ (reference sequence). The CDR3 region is CASSFNRGDEQFF. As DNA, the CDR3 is TGTGCCAGCAGCTTCAACAGGGGAGATGAGCAGTTCTTC. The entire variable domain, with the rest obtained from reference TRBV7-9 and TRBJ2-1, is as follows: DTGVSQNPRHKITKRGQNVTFRCDPISEHNRLYWYRQTLGQGPEFLTYFQNEAQLEKSRLLSDRFSAERPKGSFSTLEIQRTEQGDSAMYLCASSFNRGDEQFFGPGTRLTVL.

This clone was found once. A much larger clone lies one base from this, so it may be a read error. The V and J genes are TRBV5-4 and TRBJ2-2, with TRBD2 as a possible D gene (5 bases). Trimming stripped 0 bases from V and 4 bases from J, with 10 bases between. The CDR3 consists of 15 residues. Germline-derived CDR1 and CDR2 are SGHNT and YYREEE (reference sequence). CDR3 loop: CASSLAVAGTGELFF. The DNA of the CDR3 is TGTGCCAGCAGCTTGGCGGTGGCGGGCACCGGGGAGCTGTTTTTT.

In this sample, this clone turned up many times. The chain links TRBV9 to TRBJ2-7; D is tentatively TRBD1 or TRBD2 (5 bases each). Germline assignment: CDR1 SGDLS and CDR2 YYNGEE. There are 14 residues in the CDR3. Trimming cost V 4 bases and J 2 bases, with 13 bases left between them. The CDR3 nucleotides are TGTGCCAGCAGCCCCGGGACGCCTGCCTACGAGCAGTACTTC. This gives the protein CASSPGTPAYEQYF.